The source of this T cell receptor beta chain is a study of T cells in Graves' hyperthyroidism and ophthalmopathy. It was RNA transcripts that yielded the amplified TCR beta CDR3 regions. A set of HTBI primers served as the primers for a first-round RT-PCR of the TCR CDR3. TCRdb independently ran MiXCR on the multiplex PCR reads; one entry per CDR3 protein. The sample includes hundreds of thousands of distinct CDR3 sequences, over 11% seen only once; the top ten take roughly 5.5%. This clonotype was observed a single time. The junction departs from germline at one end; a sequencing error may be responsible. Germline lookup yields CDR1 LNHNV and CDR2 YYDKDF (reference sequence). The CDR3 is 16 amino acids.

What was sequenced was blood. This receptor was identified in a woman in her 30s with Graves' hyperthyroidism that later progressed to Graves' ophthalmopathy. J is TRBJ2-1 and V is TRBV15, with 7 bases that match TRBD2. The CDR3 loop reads CTTSHTREAHRNEQFF. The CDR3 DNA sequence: TGTACCACCAGCCACACCCGGGAGGCCCATCGCAATGAGCAGTTCTTC.